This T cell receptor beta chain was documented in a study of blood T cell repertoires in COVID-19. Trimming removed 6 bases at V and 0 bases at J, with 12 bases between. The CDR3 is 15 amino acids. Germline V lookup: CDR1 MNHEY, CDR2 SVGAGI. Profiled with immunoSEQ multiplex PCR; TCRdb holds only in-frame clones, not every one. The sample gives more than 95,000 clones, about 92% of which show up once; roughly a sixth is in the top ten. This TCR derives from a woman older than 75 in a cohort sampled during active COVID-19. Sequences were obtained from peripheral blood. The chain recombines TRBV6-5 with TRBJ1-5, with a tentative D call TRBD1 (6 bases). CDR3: CASRKTQGSNQPQHF. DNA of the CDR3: TGTGCCAGCAGGAAAACACAGGGTAGCAATCAGCCCCAGCATTTT.